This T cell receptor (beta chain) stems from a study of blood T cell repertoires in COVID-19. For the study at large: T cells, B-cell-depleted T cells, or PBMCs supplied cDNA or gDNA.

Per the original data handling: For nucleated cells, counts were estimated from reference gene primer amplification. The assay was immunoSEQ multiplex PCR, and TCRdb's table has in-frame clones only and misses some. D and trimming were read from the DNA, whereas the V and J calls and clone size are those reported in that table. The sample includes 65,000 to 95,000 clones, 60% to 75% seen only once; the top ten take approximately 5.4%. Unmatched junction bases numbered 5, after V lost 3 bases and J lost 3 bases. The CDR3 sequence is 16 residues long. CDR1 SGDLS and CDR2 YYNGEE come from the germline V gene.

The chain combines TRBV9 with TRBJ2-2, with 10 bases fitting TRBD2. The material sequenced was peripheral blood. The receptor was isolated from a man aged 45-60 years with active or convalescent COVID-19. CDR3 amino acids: CASSERTSGHTGELFF. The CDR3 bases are TGTGCCAGCAGCGAGAGGACTAGCGGTCACACCGGGGAGCTGTTTTTT.